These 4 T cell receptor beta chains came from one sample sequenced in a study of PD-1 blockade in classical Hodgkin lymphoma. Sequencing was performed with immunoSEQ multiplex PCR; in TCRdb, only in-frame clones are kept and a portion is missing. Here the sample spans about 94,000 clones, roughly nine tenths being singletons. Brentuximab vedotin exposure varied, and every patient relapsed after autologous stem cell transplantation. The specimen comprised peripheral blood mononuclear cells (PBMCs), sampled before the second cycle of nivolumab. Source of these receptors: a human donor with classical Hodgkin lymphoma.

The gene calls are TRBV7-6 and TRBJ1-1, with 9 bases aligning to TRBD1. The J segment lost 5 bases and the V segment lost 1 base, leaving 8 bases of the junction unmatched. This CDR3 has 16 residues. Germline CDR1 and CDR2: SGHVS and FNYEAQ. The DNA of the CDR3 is TGTGCCAGCAGCTTAGATCTGGGACAGGGAAGGACTGAAGCTTTCTTT. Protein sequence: CASSLDLGQGRTEAFF.

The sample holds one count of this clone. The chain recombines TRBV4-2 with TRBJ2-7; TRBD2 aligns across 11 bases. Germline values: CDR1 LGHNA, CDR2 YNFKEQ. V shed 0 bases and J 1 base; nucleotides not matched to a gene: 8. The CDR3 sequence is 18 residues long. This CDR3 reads CASSQDLRTSGSSYEQYF. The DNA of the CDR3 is TGTGCCAGCAGCCAAGATTTACGGACTAGCGGGTCATCCTACGAGCAGTACTTC.

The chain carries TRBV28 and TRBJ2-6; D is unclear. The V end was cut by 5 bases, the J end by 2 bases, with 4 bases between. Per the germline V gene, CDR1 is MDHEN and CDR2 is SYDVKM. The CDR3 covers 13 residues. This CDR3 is CASSNAGANVLTF. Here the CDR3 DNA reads TGTGCCAGCAGTAACGCTGGGGCCAACGTCCTGACTTTC.

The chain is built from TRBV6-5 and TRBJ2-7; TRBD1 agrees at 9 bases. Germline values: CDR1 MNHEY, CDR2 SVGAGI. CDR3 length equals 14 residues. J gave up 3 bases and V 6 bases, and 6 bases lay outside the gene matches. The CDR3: CASRRQGGSYEQYF. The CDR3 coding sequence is TGTGCCAGCAGGCGACAGGGGGGAAGCTACGAGCAGTACTTC.